The T cell receptor beta chain under discussion was sequenced for a study of blood T cell repertoires in COVID-19. Study overall: Sample material is recorded as cDNA or gDNA derived from T cells, B-cell-depleted T cells, or PBMCs.

Germline V lookup: CDR1 ENHRY, CDR2 SYGVKD. The CDR3 extends over 15 amino acids. The germline V and J ends were trimmed by 5 bases and 2 bases, with 16 bases remaining between them. Profiled with immunoSEQ multiplex PCR; TCRdb holds only in-frame clones, not every one. In the table there are 150,000 to 200,000 clones, about 86% of which are singletons. Sequencing was carried out using peripheral blood. The clonotype was recovered from a woman older than 75 in a cohort sampled during active or convalescent COVID-19. The rearrangement links TRBV10-3 to TRBJ2-7, with D tentatively TRBD1 (6 bases). CDR3 loop: CAISTATGNPYEQYF. CDR3 bases: TGTGCCATCAGTACAGCCACAGGGAATCCCTACGAGCAGTACTTC.